A selection of T cell receptor beta chains follows, all from one sample in a study of blood T cell repertoires in COVID-19. Libraries were prepared by immunoSEQ multiplex PCR; TCRdb keeps only in-frame clonotypes and omits some of them. The profile shows roughly 250,000 clones, 88% of them singletons. Material for sequencing was peripheral blood. Receptors originate from a man aged 55 to 70 who had recovered from COVID-19. The CDR3 runs from the conserved cysteine through the conserved F or W. Fields, in order: J gene, clone size, D gene, V gene, CDR3 DNA, CDR3 protein. The D gene is left open where the match is weak. Size is stated for part of the rows, as once, few or many counts, or as a class when the clone is expanded.

>TRBJ2-1|-|-|TRBV6-2/TRBV6-3
TGTGCCAGCAGCCAAGACAGAATCTCCTACAATGAGCAGTTCTTC
CASSQDRISYNEQFF
>TRBJ2-5|-|-|TRBV5-5
TGTGCCAGCAGCTTCTCCCAGGAGACCCAGTACTTC
CASSFSQETQYF
>TRBJ2-1|-|-|TRBV6-6
TGTGCCAGCAGCCCCTTACCCGACAGAGAGCAGTTCTTC
CASSPLPDREQFF
>TRBJ1-2|-|-|TRBV19
TGTGCCAGTAGTACTCAGGGTAACTATGGCTACACCTTC
CASSTQGNYGYTF
>TRBJ1-5|-|TRBD1|TRBV27
TGTGCCAGCTCCCCAGGCCCCGGGACAGGGGGTCGGCAGCCCCAGCATTTT
CASSPGPGTGGRQPQHF
>TRBJ2-2|-|TRBD2|TRBV5-6
TGTGCCAGCAGCTCCTCGGGACTAGCCCTAACCGGGGAGCTGTTTTTT
CASSSSGLALTGELFF
>TRBJ2-7|once|TRBD1|TRBV3-1/TRBV3-2
TGTGCCAGCAGCCGGGGACAGAGAAACTACGAGCAGTACTTC
CASSRGQRNYEQYF
>TRBJ2-1|-|TRBD2|TRBV6-4
TGTGCCAGCAGTGACTCAGCAGCGGGGAGAGGCAATGAGCAGTTCTTC
CASSDSAAGRGNEQFF
>TRBJ1-5|-|TRBD1|TRBV5-4
TGTGCCAGCAGCGTGGACAGGGGCAATCAGCCCCAGCATTTT
CASSVDRGNQPQHF
>TRBJ1-1|once|TRBD1|TRBV5-6
TGTGCCAGCAGCTTGGCGAGGGACAGTCAGGGCGGCACTGAAGCTTTCTTT
CASSLARDSQGGTEAFF
>TRBJ2-3|once|-|TRBV9
TGTGCCAGCAGCGTAGTAGGGGGGGCCAGGAATACGCAGTATTTT
CASSVVGGARNTQYF
>TRBJ1-5|-|-|TRBV6-5
TGTGCCAGCAAACCCAGGGTTAGCCAGCCCCAGCATTTT
CASKPRVSQPQHF
>TRBJ1-5|-|TRBD1|TRBV7-2
TGTGCCAGCAGCTTGGGGTGGGGACAGGGGGCAAGTCAGCCCCAGCATTTT
CASSLGWGQGASQPQHF
>TRBJ2-2|-|TRBD2|TRBV19
TGTGCCAGTAGCATAGCGGGGGGGCGCACCGGGGAGCTGTTTTTT
CASSIAGGRTGELFF
>TRBJ1-4|-|TRBD1|TRBV5-1
TGCGCCAGCAGCGGTCAGGGGGCCCTTTCTACTAATGAAAAACTGTTTTTT
CASSGQGALSTNEKLFF
>TRBJ2-1|-|-|TRBV6-6
TGTGCCAGCAGCACCCGGACACCTCAGGAGCAGTTCTTC
CASSTRTPQEQFF
>TRBJ2-5|-|-|TRBV4-1
TGCGCCAGCAGCCAAGCCGAGTCACGGGAGACCCAGTACTTC
CASSQAESRETQYF
>TRBJ1-1|few|TRBD1|TRBV2
TGTGCCAGCACCCCGGACAGGGGGCTAGGCACTGAAGCTTTCTTT
CASTPDRGLGTEAFF
>TRBJ1-5|-|-|TRBV18
TGTGCCAGCTCACCATACAGGAATCAGCCCCAGCATTTT
CASSPYRNQPQHF
>TRBJ2-5|-|-|TRBV10-3
TGTGCCATCAGTGAGTCTGGCAGGGTAAAGACCCAGTACTTC
CAISESGRVKTQYF
>TRBJ2-3|-|-|TRBV5-4
TGTGCCAGCAGCGCTAGGTCCGGGGGGCTGGGGCCAGATACGCAGTATTTT
CASSARSGGLGPDTQYF
>TRBJ1-5|-|-|TRBV19
TGTGCCAGTAGTAAGAGTCACAATCAGCCCCAGCATTTT
CASSKSHNQPQHF
>TRBJ2-7|-|-|TRBV29-1
TGCAGCGTGAAAGAGCAAAACTCCTACGAGCAGTACTTC
CSVKEQNSYEQYF
>TRBJ1-2|-|-|TRBV5-1
TGCGCCAGCAGCTTGGTTTCCAGGGCGAACTATGGCTACACCTTC
CASSLVSRANYGYTF
>TRBJ2-3|once|TRBD1|TRBV27
TGTGCCAGCAGTTTATTGGGACAGTACACAGATACGCAGTATTTT
CASSLLGQYTDTQYF
>TRBJ2-5|-|-|TRBV3-1/TRBV3-2
TGTGCCAGCAGCCAAGACCCCCTGCAGGGGCTTTCCCCCCTACAAGAGACCCAGTACTTC
CASSQDPLQGLSPLQETQYF
>TRBJ2-3|once|-|TRBV18
TGTGCCAGCTCACCACCGGGCTCAACTGGCACAGATACGCAGTATTTT
CASSPPGSTGTDTQYF
>TRBJ2-1|once|TRBD1|TRBV19
TGTGCCAGTATGAGGGGAAGGGGGCCCAATGAGCAGTTCTTC
CASMRGRGPNEQFF
>TRBJ1-1|once|-|TRBV14
TGTGCCAGCAGCCGCGAACAGGGTTTCACTGAAGCTTTCTTT
CASSREQGFTEAFF
>TRBJ1-5|-|-|TRBV2
TGTGCCAGCAGTGATACGGAGGTTAGCAATCAGCCCCAGCATTTT
CASSDTEVSNQPQHF
>TRBJ2-7|-|TRBD1|TRBV6-6
TGTGCCAGCAGTAGAGGGACAGGTTCCTACGAGCAGTACTTC
CASSRGTGSYEQYF
>TRBJ1-4|-|TRBD1|TRBV5-6
TGTGCCAGCAGCGGAGGGACAGCTGATGAAAAACTGTTTTTT
CASSGGTADEKLFF
>TRBJ2-5|-|TRBD2|TRBV5-1
TGCGCCAGCAGCTTGTGGGGGGGGCAAGAGACCCAGTACTTC
CASSLWGGQETQYF
>TRBJ2-7|-|TRBD2|TRBV30
TGTGCCTGGAGTGTCGGGGGGAAATACGAGCAGTACTTC
CAWSVGGKYEQYF
>TRBJ1-6|-|TRBD1|TRBV27
TGTGCCAGCAGTTTATTACGGGACAGTTTGAGCTCCTATAATTCACCCCTCCACTTT
CASSLLRDSLSSYNSPLHF
>TRBJ2-2|-|TRBD1|TRBV19
TGTGCCAGTAACCGGGCAGGGGGAATCACCGGGGAGCTGTTTTTT
CASNRAGGITGELFF
>TRBJ2-1|-|TRBD2|TRBV11-3
TGTGCCAGCAGCTCAAATGCGGGCGGGGGGAGGAGAGATGAGCAGTTCTTC
CASSSNAGGGRRDEQFF